This TCR beta chain originates from a study of technical replicates of blood from a handful of donors (dated by TCRdb to about 2017). According to the germline V gene, CDR1 reads SGHNT and CDR2 reads YENEEA. CDR3 length: 12 amino acids, cysteine to phenylalanine. Kept here is only the CDR3 DNA, which spans 36 bases and is read in frame from base 1. Receptors were amplified or captured by the immunoSEQ multiplex PCR assay. In its TCRdb copy, this immuneACCESS table keeps in-frame sequences only and misses some clones. Where compared with another copy, unresolved V genes explain less than half of these, and the others have no known cause. Across this sample there are 55,000 to 75,000 clones, with roughly 95% seen only once. The top ten hold less than 4.5% of the sample. With respect to this clone: It has no known antigen specificity. Compared with germline, one end of the junction differs, possibly owing to a read error.

The V and J segments used are TRBV11-3 and TRBJ1-1; the D region possibly corresponds to TRBD1 (5 bases align). The sequencing input was PBMCs. The sequence derives from a human donor in good health. Some clones in this sample may be carry-over from other donors' samples. This receptor carries the CDR3 CASSKGGGDSSF. The bases are TGTGCCAGCAGCAAAGGTGGCGGGGACTCATCCTTT.